The clone carrying this T cell receptor beta chain turned up a few times. The antigen remains undetermined. The sample is drawn from a study of T cell repertoires in cytomegalovirus infection. Trimming left V 1 base short and J 1 base short, with 8 bases between. Germline V gives CDR1 SGHVT, CDR2 SQSDAQ. This CDR3 is 15 amino acids long. General study points: HLA-C-restricted TCR beta clonotypes specific for CMV led the ex vivo response.

TCRdb reanalysed the reads using MiXCR and keeps one entry per CDR3 protein. This sample carries about 890,000 distinct CDR3 sequences, 30% to 40% of them seen once, and the ten largest clones take around 15%. Sample: cultured CD8+ T cells from PBMCs, taken from culture after CMV antigen stimulation. The chain recombines TRBV7-4 with TRBJ2-1; tentative D call: TRBD1 (5 bases). The sequence came from a human donor in good health (CMV status not recorded). Some clones in this sample may be carry-over from other donors' samples. Here the CDR3 reads CASSLDRQSYNEQFF. DNA of the CDR3: TGTGCCAGCAGCTTAGACAGGCAGTCCTACAATGAGCAGTTCTTC. The full variable domain, completed using reference TRBV7-4 and TRBJ2-1, is GAGVSQSPRYKVAKRGRDVALRCDSISGHVTLYWYRQTLGQGSEVLTYSQSDAQRDKSGRPSGRFSAERPERSVSTLKIQRTEQGDSAVYLCASSLDRQSYNEQFFGPGTRLTVL.